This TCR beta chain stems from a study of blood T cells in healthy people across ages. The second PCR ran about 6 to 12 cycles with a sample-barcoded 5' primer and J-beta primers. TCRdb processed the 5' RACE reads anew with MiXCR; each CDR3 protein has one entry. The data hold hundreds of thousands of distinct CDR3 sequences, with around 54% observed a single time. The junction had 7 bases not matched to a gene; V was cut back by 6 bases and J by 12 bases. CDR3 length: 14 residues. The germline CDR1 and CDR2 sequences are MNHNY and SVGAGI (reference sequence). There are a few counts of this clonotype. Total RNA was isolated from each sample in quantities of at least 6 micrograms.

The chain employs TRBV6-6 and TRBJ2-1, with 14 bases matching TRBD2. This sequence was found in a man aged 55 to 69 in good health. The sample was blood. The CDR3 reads CASSSGTSGGRQFF. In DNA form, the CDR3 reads TGTGCCAGCAGCTCCGGGACTAGCGGGGGAAGGCAGTTCTTC.